The TCR beta chain described here comes from a study of T cell repertoires in cytomegalovirus infection (dated by TCRdb to between 2019 and 2020). Concerning the study at large: Peptide stimulations targeted recently identified HLA-C-restricted CMV epitopes, whose presentation resists viral immunomodulation, together with well-studied HLA-B-restricted epitopes. Donor HLA type was relevant to the analysis, because carriage of CMV infection together with the matching HLA type was indicated by public TCR beta signatures. Here is what the overall study found, with its caveats: The ex vivo response was dominated by HLA-C-restricted CMV-specific TCR beta clonotypes, which also provided the single most frequent clonotype in two of eight donors. Cumulative frequency of public TCR beta family members discriminated carriers of CMV infection plus the relevant HLA type in this cohort and an independent roughly 330-donor cohort.

The treatment or condition label of this sample denotes: in vitro stimulation with specific CMV peptide epitopes to enrich CMV-specific T cells. The instrument was an Illumina HiSeq 1500. Clones were called with MiXCR by TCRdb after fastp trimmed the public reads at Q25, and only in-frame beta chains were retained. Identical CDR3 protein sequences are pooled into one entry, listed with their most common genes and DNA. This sample is represented by some 800,000 distinct CDR3 sequences; approximately 32% of them were singletons. In total, the top ten clones hold approximately 14% of the sample. Note on this clonotype: Its target antigen remains unknown. Base qualities were left out, and no much larger clone turns up one base away.

Source: cultured CD8+ T cells from PBMCs, taken from culture after CMV antigen stimulation. The clonotype comes from a human donor in good health (CMV status not recorded). Some clones in this sample may be carry-over from other donors' samples.

The nucleotide sequence is TGTGCCAGCAGCCCCGTCCCTAGCGGGGGCCCTCAAGAGACCCAGTACTTC. Protein translation: CASSPVPSGGPQETQYF. Recombination linked TRBV11-2 to TRBJ2-5; TRBD2 matches 10 bases in the middle. CDR1 is given as SGHAT and CDR2 as FQNNGV, both from the germline V gene. The V end gives up 5 bases and the J end 2 bases, leaving 11 bases in the junction not matched to a gene. The CDR3 spans 17 residues, from the cysteine through the phenylalanine. Here the CDR3 DNA is all that survives: 51 bases in frame from base 1.